What follows describes a single T cell receptor beta chain. Trimming took 1 base from V and 4 from J; bases not matched to a gene: 10. The V gene's germline CDR1 is MNHEY and CDR2 SMNVEV (reference sequence). This CDR3 contains 17 residues. While infection was still active, Seattle patients were enrolled and then followed longitudinally. The data belong to a study of blood T cell repertoires in COVID-19. For the study at large: Sites across the United States, Italy and Spain contributed samples from acute and convalescent COVID-19.

Source study methods: It was from reference gene primer amplification that nucleated cell counts were estimated. Generated by immunoSEQ multiplex PCR, the TCRdb table keeps only in-frame clones and is missing some. The V and J calls and clone size come from that table; D and trimming were worked out from the DNA. The table has hundreds of thousands of clones, roughly 87% seen once. Sequencing used peripheral blood. The origin of this receptor is a man aged 18 to 35 with COVID-19, enrolled during active disease. V and J are TRBV27 and TRBJ2-1, with 7 bases aligning to TRBD2. The CDR3 spells CASSLFPGGGVYNEQFF. The CDR3 DNA sequence: TGTGCCAGCAGTTTATTTCCGGGAGGAGGGGTGTACAATGAGCAGTTCTTC.